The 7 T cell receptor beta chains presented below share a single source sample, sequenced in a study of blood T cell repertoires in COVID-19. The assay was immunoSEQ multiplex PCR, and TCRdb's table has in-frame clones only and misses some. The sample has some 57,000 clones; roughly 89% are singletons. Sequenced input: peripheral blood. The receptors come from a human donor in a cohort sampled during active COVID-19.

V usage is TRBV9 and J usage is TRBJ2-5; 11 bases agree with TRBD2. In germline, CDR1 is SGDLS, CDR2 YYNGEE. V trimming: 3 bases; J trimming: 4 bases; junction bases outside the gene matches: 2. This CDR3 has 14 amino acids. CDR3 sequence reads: CASSAGTSGETQYF. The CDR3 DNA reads TGTGCCAGCAGCGCGGGGACTAGCGGAGAGACCCAGTACTTC.

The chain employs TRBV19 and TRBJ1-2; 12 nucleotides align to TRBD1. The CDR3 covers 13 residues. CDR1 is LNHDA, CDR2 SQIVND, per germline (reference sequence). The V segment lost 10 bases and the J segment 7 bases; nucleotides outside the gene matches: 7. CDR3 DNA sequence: TGTGCCATCTCGGGACAGGGGGCGAGTGGCTACACCTTC. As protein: CAISGQGASGYTF.

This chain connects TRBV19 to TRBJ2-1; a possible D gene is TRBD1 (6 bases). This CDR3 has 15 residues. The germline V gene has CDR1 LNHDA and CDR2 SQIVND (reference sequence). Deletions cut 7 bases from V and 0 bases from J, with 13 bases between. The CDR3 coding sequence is TGTGCCAGTACCTTGACAGGCTTCTCCTACAATGAGCAGTTCTTC. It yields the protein CASTLTGFSYNEQFF.

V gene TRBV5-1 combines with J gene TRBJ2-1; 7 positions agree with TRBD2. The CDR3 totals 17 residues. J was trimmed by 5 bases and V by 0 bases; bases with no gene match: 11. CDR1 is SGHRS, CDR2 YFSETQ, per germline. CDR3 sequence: CASSLGRWLAADNEQFF. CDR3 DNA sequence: TGCGCCAGCAGCTTGGGCCGCTGGCTAGCGGCGGACAATGAGCAGTTCTTC.

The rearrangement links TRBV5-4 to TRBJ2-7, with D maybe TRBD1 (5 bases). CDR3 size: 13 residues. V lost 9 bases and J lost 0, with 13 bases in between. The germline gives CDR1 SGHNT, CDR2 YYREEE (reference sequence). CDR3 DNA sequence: TGTGCCACAGAAGACAGAAGCTCCTACGAGCAGTACTTC. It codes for CATEDRSSYEQYF.

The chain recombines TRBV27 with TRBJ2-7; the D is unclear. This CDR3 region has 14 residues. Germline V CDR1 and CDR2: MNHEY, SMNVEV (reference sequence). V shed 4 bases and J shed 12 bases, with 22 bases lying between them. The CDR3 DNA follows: TGTGCCAGCAGTTGGTCCCCAGAAAAAAACGATCGGTACTTC. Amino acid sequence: CASSWSPEKNDRYF.

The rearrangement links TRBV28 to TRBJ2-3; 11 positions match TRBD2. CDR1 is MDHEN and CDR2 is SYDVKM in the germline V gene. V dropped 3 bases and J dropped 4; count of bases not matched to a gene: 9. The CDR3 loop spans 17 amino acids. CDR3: CASSFLNSGGASDTQYF. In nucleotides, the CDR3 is TGTGCCAGCAGTTTCCTTAATAGCGGGGGGGCCTCAGATACGCAGTATTTT.